The T cell receptor beta chain described here comes from a study of blood T cell repertoires in COVID-19. Study-wide background: Sites across the United States, Italy and Spain contributed samples from acute and convalescent COVID-19.

TCRdb's copy holds only in-frame clones and misses some; the assay was immunoSEQ multiplex PCR. Seen here are 150,000 to 200,000 clones, about 89% observed once, and the top ten hold about 7%. This sequence originates from a man aged 40-55 years with acute or convalescent COVID-19. Sequencing was carried out using peripheral blood.

The CDR3 DNA reads as TGTGCCAGTAGTATACCGGGAAGTCTTGTCGGTGAAGCTTTCTTT. It is translated as CASSIPGSLVGEAFF. The chain uses TRBV19 and TRBJ1-1; unclear D gene. The CDR3 sequence is 15 residues long. Germline V gene lookup returns CDR1 LNHDA and CDR2 SQIVND (reference sequence). Trimming left V 2 bases short and J 7 bases short, with 17 bases between.